The 27 T cell receptor beta chains given below trace back to one sample, sequenced in a study of CD8 T cells in ankylosing spondylitis. Via MiXCR, TCRdb re-called the 5' RACE reads, giving one row per CDR3 protein. The sample consists of 250,000 to 400,000 distinct CDR3 sequences, under 14% of them appearing once. Sequencing input: blood, either unsorted or a sorted T cell fraction (not recorded which). Receptors were obtained from a female donor with ankylosing spondylitis or in good health (not recorded which).

The genes are TRBV11-3 and TRBJ2-3, with 8 bases matching TRBD2. V shed 1 base and J 4 bases; nucleotides not matched to a gene: 4. The germline CDR1 and CDR2 sequences are SGHNT and YENEEA. CDR3 size: 15 residues. The CDR3 DNA reads as TGTGCCAGCAGCTTAGGAGCGGGGGAGGCAGATACGCAGTATTTT. Translated: CASSLGAGEADTQYF.

This clonotype was counted at least ten times. CDR3 region: CASSLGGTAGGYNEQFF. The CDR3, as DNA: TGTGCCAGCAGCTTAGGAGGGACAGCGGGAGGGTACAATGAGCAGTTCTTC. The V and J genes are TRBV7-2 and TRBJ2-1, with 10 bases fitting TRBD2. CDR1 and CDR2 (germline): SGHTA, FQGNSA. The ends lost 1 base at V and 4 bases at J; junction bases unmatched: 7. The CDR3 is 17 amino acids.

On this clonotype: A junction boundary mismatches the germline segment, possibly from a read error. The V gene is TRBV20-1, the J gene TRBJ2-1, with unresolved D. CDR3 length: 16 amino acids. Germline CDR1 DFQATT, CDR2 SNEGSKA (reference sequence). CDR3 protein: CCARAGGGFSYNEQFF. The CDR3 coding sequence is TGCTGTGCTAGAGCTGGTGGCGGATTCTCCTACAATGAGCAGTTCTTC.

The table lists this clonotype with many counts. This chain uses TRBV20-1 with TRBJ2-1; a possible D gene is TRBD2 (6 bases). In germline, CDR1 is DFQATT, CDR2 SNEGSKA (reference sequence). With 0 bases removed from V and 0 bases from J, the gap between germline ends came to 9 bases. CDR3 length: 15 residues. The CDR3 region is CSARDAGSSYNEQFF. The CDR3 DNA is TGCAGTGCTAGAGATGCGGGATCCTCCTACAATGAGCAGTTCTTC.

This clonotype was counted ten times or more. V and J are TRBV11-2 and TRBJ2-1; 10 bases agree with TRBD2. This CDR3 comprises 16 residues. Germline V CDR1 and CDR2: SGHAT, FQNNGV. The V segment lost 5 bases and the J segment 2 bases; nucleotides outside the gene matches: 6. This CDR3 is CASSLPSGRAYNEQFF. The DNA of the CDR3 is TGTGCCAGCAGCCTTCCGAGCGGGAGGGCCTACAATGAGCAGTTCTTC. Supplemented by reference TRBV11-2 and TRBJ2-1, the full variable domain reads EAGVAQSPRYKIIEKRQSVAFWCNPISGHATLYWYQQILGQGPKLLIQFQNNGVVDDSQLPKDRFSAERLKGVDSTLKIQPAKLEDSAVYLCASSLPSGRAYNEQFFGPGTRLTVL.

A few counts support this clonotype. The J gene is TRBJ2-2, the V gene TRBV19; 9 nucleotides align to TRBD1. CDR3 length equals 17 residues. V lost 6 bases to trimming and J lost 4 bases; unmatched junction nucleotides: 12. The V gene's germline CDR1 is LNHDA and CDR2 SQIVND (reference sequence). The CDR3 bases are TGTGCCAGTAGCCCCCTCGCCGGACAGGGGTCCACCGGGGAGCTGTTTTTT. It translates to CASSPLAGQGSTGELFF.

This clonotype was detected only a few times. This chain links TRBV5-1 with TRBJ1-5, with D unresolved. Germline V gene sequence: CDR1 SGHRS, CDR2 YFSETQ. V was shortened by 6 bases and J by 5 bases, with 6 bases between the two germline ends. The CDR3 is made up of 11 amino acids. The CDR3 region has the DNA TGCGCCAGCAACGGGGATCAGCCCCAGCATTTT. Encoded protein: CASNGDQPQHF.

This clonotype was counted only a few times. The chain links TRBV12-5 to TRBJ2-5; no firm D call. This CDR3 spans 14 amino acids. Germline CDR1 LGHNT, CDR2 FRNRAP. The V end was cut by 7 bases, the J end by 5 bases, with 17 bases between. The CDR3 region has the DNA TGTGCTAGTGCTATCGGGCTACCCGGGGAGACCCAGTACTTC. Translating gives CASAIGLPGETQYF.

This clonotype has only a few counts. This CDR3 reads CASSIGTGYNEQFF. CDR3 bases: TGTGCCAGCAGTATAGGGACAGGGTACAATGAGCAGTTCTTC. This chain joins TRBV27 and TRBJ2-1, with 9 positions matching TRBD1. Germline CDR1 is MNHEY and CDR2 is SMNVEV (reference sequence). The CDR3 is 14 amino acids. The ends lost 5 bases at V and 4 bases at J; junction bases unmatched: 3.

This clonotype was recorded at least ten times. The chain combines TRBV12-3 or TRBV12-4 with TRBJ1-2; TRBD1 matches at 11 bases. The CDR3 is made up of 14 amino acids. Trimming removed 6 bases from V and 4 bases from J; junction bases left unmatched: 4. Written as DNA, the CDR3 is TGTGCCAGCAGCCGAGGGACAGGGGGCTATGGCTACACCTTC. Amino acid sequence: CASSRGTGGYGYTF.

With respect to this clonotype: A much larger clone lies one base from this, so it may be a read error. The chain uses TRBV3-1 and TRBJ2-1; D call uncertain. CDR3 length: 15 amino acids. CDR1 LGHDT and CDR2 YNNKEL come from the germline V gene (reference sequence). The DNA for the CDR3 is TGTGCCTGCAGCCAAGGCAGTCTCTCTAACAATGAGCAGTTCTTC. Protein sequence: CACSQGSLSNNEQFF.

The V and J genes are TRBV15 and TRBJ2-2; D perhaps matches TRBD1 (5 bases). The CDR3 is made up of 12 amino acids. The germline V gene encodes CDR1 LNHNV and CDR2 YYDKDF (reference sequence). The V end lost 0 bases, the J end lost 11 bases, and 7 bases lay between the germline ends. The CDR3 coding sequence is TGTGCCACCAGCAGAGAAAGGGGAGAGCTGTTTTTT. It is translated as CATSRERGELFF.

There are many counts of this clonotype. DNA of the CDR3: TGCAGTGCCGCGACACTAGCGGGAGTGTACGAGCAGTACTTC. This gives the protein CSAATLAGVYEQYF. The chain recombines TRBV20-1 with TRBJ2-7; the match to TRBD2 covers 11 bases. The ends lost 6 bases at V and 4 bases at J; junction bases unmatched: 8. From germline, CDR1 is DFQATT and CDR2 SNEGSKA (reference sequence). The CDR3 covers 14 residues.

In this sample, this clonotype turned up many times. The chain recombines TRBV20-1 with TRBJ1-1; no definite D call. The CDR3 totals 13 residues. The ends were cut back, 6 bases at V and 0 bases at J, with 11 bases in the middle. CDR1 is DFQATT and CDR2 is SNEGSKA in the germline V gene (reference sequence). The CDR3 loop is CSAPRVVNTEAFF. The CDR3 coding sequence is TGCAGTGCCCCCCGGGTGGTGAACACTGAAGCTTTCTTT.

The gene calls are TRBV5-1 and TRBJ1-2; 7 nucleotides agree with TRBD1. Germline V gene sequence: CDR1 SGHRS, CDR2 YFSETQ. The CDR3 is 15 amino acids. The ends lost 0 bases at V and 2 bases at J; junction bases unmatched: 4. In DNA form, the CDR3 reads TGCGCCAGCAGCTTGGTAGGGGGCGAGAACTATGGCTACACCTTC. This gives the protein CASSLVGGENYGYTF.

In this sample, this clonotype turned up many times. The gene calls are TRBV10-3 and TRBJ2-1; 7 bases line up with TRBD2. The CDR3 runs 14 residues. Germline V gives CDR1 ENHRY, CDR2 SYGVKD. V shed 3 bases, J shed 9 bases, and the junction held 8 bases outside the gene matches. CDR3 sequence reads: CAISESGVVGEQFF. In DNA, the CDR3 is TGTGCCATCAGTGAAAGCGGGGTGGTCGGTGAGCAGTTCTTC.

This clonotype was picked up a small number of times. A read error may account for a junction end that differs from germline. The V call is TRBV29-1, the J call TRBJ1-4; 7 bases map to TRBD1. The CDR3 has 16 amino acids. CDR1 is SQVTM, CDR2 ANQGSEA, per germline. The CDR3 loop reads CSVKDREVRLGEKLFF. Here the CDR3 DNA reads TGCAGCGTTAAAGACAGGGAGGTTCGGTTAGGTGAAAAACTGTTTTTT.

This clonotype was counted between two and nine times. This sequence joins TRBV3-1 and TRBJ2-1, with D tentatively TRBD2 (5 bases). The CDR3 contains 17 residues. Trimming took off 2 bases at V and 0 bases at J, with 14 bases between the two ends. Germline CDR1 reads LGHDT; CDR2 reads YNNKEL (reference sequence). CDR3: CASSQSRTADSYNEQFF. As DNA, the CDR3 is TGTGCCAGCAGCCAATCCCGTACAGCGGACTCCTACAATGAGCAGTTCTTC.

This clonotype was detected a few times. V usage is TRBV7-2 and J usage is TRBJ1-2; D remains ambiguous. Germline V gives CDR1 SGHTA, CDR2 FQGNSA. The CDR3 runs 13 residues. The V gene lost 4 bases and the J gene lost 5 bases, with 11 bases spanning the gap. CDR3 nucleotides: TGTGCCAGCAGCTCCGATCCCCGTTATGGCTACACCTTC. As protein: CASSSDPRYGYTF.

This clonotype was picked up one time. Its ends do not fully match the called genes, so a read error is possible. The V call is TRBV14, the J call TRBJ2-5; no clear D gene. The V gene's germline CDR1 is SGHDN and CDR2 FVKESK. The CDR3 is made up of 11 amino acids. This CDR3 is CASSQGLRVTF. In nucleotides, the CDR3 is TGTGCCAGCAGCCAAGGCTTGCGAGTCACCTTC.

The V gene is TRBV27, the J gene TRBJ1-1, with 7 bases that match TRBD1. This CDR3 comprises 19 residues. V was clipped by 3 bases and J by 0 bases; unmatched bases: 16. Germline CDR1 reads MNHEY; CDR2 reads SMNVEV (reference sequence). The CDR3 region is CASSFYSRDSLLMNTEAFF. The DNA for the CDR3 is TGTGCCAGCAGTTTCTACTCCCGGGACAGCCTTCTCATGAACACTGAAGCTTTCTTT.

This clonotype was found many times. The gene calls are TRBV5-1 and TRBJ1-1, with D unresolved. This CDR3 is 16 amino acids long. Trimming removed 0 bases at V and 0 bases at J, with 12 bases between. The germline CDR1 and CDR2 sequences are SGHRS and YFSETQ. CDR3 DNA sequence: TGCGCCAGCAGCTTGGGGTCCGTTAGGGTGAACACTGAAGCTTTCTTT. Translating gives CASSLGSVRVNTEAFF.

In its sample, this clonotype was seen many times. This chain joins TRBV20-1 and TRBJ2-1; D uncertain. V was clipped by 0 bases and J by 6 bases, with 12 bases between them. CDR3 length: 14 residues. Germline values: CDR1 DFQATT, CDR2 SNEGSKA (reference sequence). Written as DNA, the CDR3 is TGCAGTGCTAGAGATCTGCGGATGACCAATGAGCAGTTCTTC. It is translated as CSARDLRMTNEQFF.

This clonotype was seen ten or more times. V gene TRBV20-1 combines with J gene TRBJ1-2; 8 positions agree with TRBD1. The CDR3 has 15 amino acids. The V and J ends lost 2 bases and 4 bases, in that order; junction bases with no gene match: 9. Looked up from germline, CDR1 is DFQATT and CDR2 is SNEGSKA (reference sequence). The CDR3 DNA sequence: TGCAGTGCTAGACTGACAGGGGACTATGGCTATGGCTACACCTTC. Its translation is CSARLTGDYGYGYTF.

There are a few counts of this clonotype. This chain uses TRBV5-1 with TRBJ2-5, with 8 bases fitting TRBD2. This CDR3 is built from 14 residues. Germline CDR1 and CDR2: SGHRS and YFSETQ. J gave up 6 bases and V 5 bases, and 9 bases lay outside the gene matches. This CDR3 reads CASRVDSGGQTQYF. The DNA of the CDR3 is TGCGCCAGCAGAGTGGACAGCGGGGGACAGACCCAGTACTTC. Variable domain in full (rest from reference TRBV5-1 and TRBJ2-5): KAGVTQTPRYLIKTRGQQVTLSCSPISGHRSVSWYQQTPGQGLQFLFEYFSETQRNKGNFPGRFSGRQFSNSRSEMNVSTLELGDSALYLCASRVDSGGQTQYFGPGTRLLVL.

This clonotype showed up many times. The V gene is TRBV15, the J gene TRBJ2-3, with D tentatively TRBD1 (5 bases). The CDR3 is 14 residues long. With 5 bases removed from V and 2 bases from J, the gap between germline ends came to 11 bases. From germline, CDR1 is LNHNV and CDR2 YYDKDF (reference sequence). The CDR3 sequence is CATSPGQNTDTQYF. Here the CDR3 DNA reads TGTGCCACCAGCCCAGGGCAGAACACAGATACGCAGTATTTT.

This clonotype turned up a few times. This sequence joins TRBV2 and TRBJ1-1; TRBD1 is a possible D gene (6 bases). The CDR3 loop spans 11 amino acids. Germline V gene sequence: CDR1 SNHLY, CDR2 FYNNEI. Trimming removed 5 bases at V and 11 bases at J, with 12 bases between. The chain's CDR3 is CASSLQGTAFF. The CDR3 bases are TGTGCCAGCAGTTTACAGGGAACGGCTTTCTTT.